This TCR beta chain is drawn from a study of blood T cell repertoires in COVID-19. Study overall: Sites in the United States, Italy and Spain provided acute and convalescent COVID-19 samples. T cells, B-cell-depleted T cells, or PBMCs supplied cDNA or gDNA.

The CDR3 is 14 residues long. The germline V gene encodes CDR1 LNHNV and CDR2 YYDKDF (reference sequence). Trimming took off 1 base at V and 3 bases at J, with 7 bases between the two ends. Authors' analysis steps: Amplification with reference gene primers provided the estimates of nucleated cell counts. This table comes from immunoSEQ multiplex PCR, and its TCRdb copy is limited to in-frame clones, with some not included. V and J calls and clone size are those listed in that table; D and trimming were worked out from the DNA. The data contain under 200,000 clones, more than 65% of them singletons. What was sequenced was peripheral blood. J is TRBJ2-1 and V is TRBV15, with D possibly TRBD2 on 6 matching bases. This sequence was found in a human donor with acute or convalescent COVID-19. The donor label of this sample is uncertain. CDR3 protein: CATSRGTNYNEQFF. CDR3 sequence (DNA): TGTGCCACCAGCAGAGGGACTAACTACAATGAGCAGTTCTTC.